Sequencing of this T cell receptor (beta chain) was carried out in a study of blood T cells in healthy people across ages. This CDR3 region has 12 residues. V was pared by 3 bases and J by 6 bases, with 11 bases between. Germline V gives CDR1 SQVTM, CDR2 ANQGSEA. A sample-barcoded 5' primer and a J-beta primer mix were used in a second PCR of about 6 to 12 cycles. One entry per CDR3 protein results from TCRdb running MiXCR on the 5' RACE reads. The data hold around 2 million distinct CDR3 sequences, with approximately 40% observed a single time. V gene TRBV29-1 combines with J gene TRBJ2-5; D call uncertain. The sequence was collected from a human donor in good health. Sequencing was carried out using blood. As DNA, the CDR3 is TGCAGCGTTGATTCGTCGGGCAAGACCCAGTACTTC. It is translated as CSVDSSGKTQYF.